This TCR beta chain comes out of a study of blood T cell dynamics during melanoma immunotherapy. Study-level information: First-line therapy was either pembrolizumab or nivolumab with ipilimumab for metastatic melanoma.

This CDR3 spans 12 amino acids. The V and J ends lost 0 bases and 10 bases respectively, with 9 bases between them. Germline CDR1 SGHAT, CDR2 FQNNGV. The time point denotes: week 3, after first cycle of checkpoint inhibitor. Blood was drawn before treatment and at week 3 after checkpoint blockade. Disease control meant complete response, partial response or stable disease at 12 weeks. No patient had earlier systemic cancer treatment, concurrent immunosuppressants, or another active cancer. Here immunoSEQ multiplex PCR was the method, and the copy in TCRdb shows in-frame clones only, minus some. The table records several thousand clones, nearly 90% of them present only once.

Sequences were derived from blood, sampled from a patient treated with checkpoint blockade. The J gene is TRBJ1-1, the V gene TRBV11-2; D ambiguous. This clonotype originated in a human donor with melanoma. CDR3: CASSLDPPGAFF. CDR3 nucleotides: TGTGCCAGCAGCTTAGACCCCCCGGGAGCTTTCTTT. Drawing the rest from reference TRBV11-2 and TRBJ1-1, the complete variable domain is EAGVAQSPRYKIIEKRQSVAFWCNPISGHATLYWYQQILGQGPKLLIQFQNNGVVDDSQLPKDRFSAERLKGVDSTLKIQPAKLEDSAVYLCASSLDPPGAFFGQGTRLTVV.